This T cell receptor beta chain was identified during a study of control samples from healthy donors and cancer patients. The CDR3 contains 13 residues. Germline V gene data show CDR1 as ENHRY and CDR2 as SYGVKD. The V end lost 7 bases, the J end lost 10 bases, and 14 bases lay between the germline ends. Profiled with immunoSEQ multiplex PCR; TCRdb holds only in-frame clones, not every one. The data hold fewer than 150,000 clones, with 90% observed a single time. Sequencing was done on a sample of blood. This clonotype was obtained from a man younger than 30 in good health. This rearrangement joins TRBV10-3 to TRBJ1-6; no clear D. CDR3 in DNA: TGTGCCATCAATTCCGAGACCCGCTCACCCCTCCACTTT. Residues: CAINSETRSPLHF.